This T cell receptor (beta chain) was sequenced in a study of T-cell reconstitution after alpha-beta-depleted transplantation in children. Whole-study results and caveats: Several hundred graft clones that had expanded were reportedly the source of alpha-beta T cells about two months after transplant. The study traced high day-60 TCRbeta diversity in some patients to surviving recipient T cells and thymic progenitors. Among T cells one year after transplant, newly produced cells accounted for most counts and diversity.

CDR1 is SGDLS and CDR2 is YYNGEE in the germline V gene. V lost 3 bases and J lost 2; bases outside the gene matches: 14. The CDR3 is made up of 18 amino acids. To note about this clonotype: Its specificity is unknown.

Preparing the TCRbeta library involved the use of unique molecular identifiers. TCRdb redid the calling of the PCR reads with MiXCR, one entry per CDR3 protein. The sample has fewer than 350,000 distinct CDR3 sequences, 7.5% to 9% seen once; the top ten hold about 8.2%. The TCR was taken from a female patient between 2 and 15 years old who had a stem cell transplant for Fanconi anemia, so the T cells may come from the graft donor. The starting material was peripheral blood, obtained 360 days after TCRalphabeta/CD19-depleted stem cell transplant. The rearrangement uses TRBV9 and TRBJ1-2; TRBD1 agrees at 9 bases. In DNA form, the CDR3 reads TGTGCCAGCAGCGGGGGGGGACCGGCCGGGACAGGGAACTATGGCTACACCTTC. This codes for CASSGGGPAGTGNYGYTF.